This entry lists 6 T cell receptor beta chains sequenced from one sample in a study of regulatory T cells in long-lasting Graves disease. This sample's time point: newly diagnosed GD, antithyroid drugs for less than 3 months. PBMCs were the source of the RNA used for TCR sequencing. Assembly of TCR beta libraries relied on iRepertoire HTBI primers together with Arm-PCR of CDR3 regions. MiXCR was run by TCRdb on the multiplex PCR reads, yielding one entry per CDR3 protein. The data contain 400,000 to 450,000 distinct CDR3 sequences, around 17% of them singletons. Another study also made use of these data, one on T cells in Graves' hyperthyroidism and ophthalmopathy.

The material sequenced was peripheral blood mononuclear cells (PBMCs), taken at new diagnosis, from a patient treated with antithyroid drugs. These receptor sequences come from a woman younger than 45 with Graves disease.

About this clonotype itself: This could be a read error, since a much larger clone is one nucleotide away. The CDR3 sequence: CASSLDAGDTEGFF. The CDR3 nucleotides are TGTGCCAGCAGCTTGGACGCAGGGGACACTGAAGGTTTCTTT. J is TRBJ1-1 and V is TRBV5-5; possible D gene TRBD1, 6 bases. Germline CDR1 reads SGHKS; CDR2 reads YYEKEE (reference sequence). The CDR3 is 14 residues long.

The gene calls are TRBV27 and TRBJ2-2; a weak D match, TRBD1 (5 bases). The ends were cut back, 1 base at V and 4 bases at J, with 10 bases in the middle. The germline V gene has CDR1 MNHEY and CDR2 SMNVEV (reference sequence). This CDR3 contains 15 residues. The CDR3 region has the DNA TGTGCCAGCAGTTTATTTGCAGGGCCCACCGGGGAGCTGTTTTTT. Encoded protein: CASSLFAGPTGELFF.

This clonotype was seen a few times. This sequence joins TRBV6-1 and TRBJ1-5, with D perhaps TRBD1 (5 bases). CDR3 length: 14 residues. Trimming removed 10 bases at V and 4 bases at J, with 17 bases between. Germline lookup yields CDR1 MNHNS and CDR2 SASEGT. In DNA, the CDR3 is TGTGCCATCAGACGGGGGACTGGGAATCAGCCCCAGCATTTT. Protein: CAIRRGTGNQPQHF.

The V call is TRBV19, the J call TRBJ2-3, with 11 bases identical to TRBD2. The CDR3 loop spans 14 amino acids. CDR1 and CDR2 (germline): LNHDA, SQIVND (reference sequence). The V and J ends lost 10 bases and 2 bases, in that order; junction bases with no gene match: 5. The CDR3 nucleotides are TGTGCCACCCGACTAGCGGGATTCACAGATACGCAGTATTTT. This translates into CATRLAGFTDTQYF.

As to this clonotype: A far larger clone is off by one base, so a read error is likely. V is TRBV28 and J is TRBJ2-1; 9 bases are shared with TRBD2. The J call may not be correct, given that the DNA end is closer to TRBJ2-5. The CDR3 runs 15 residues. Germline V gene sequence: CDR1 MDHEN, CDR2 SYDVKM. CDR3 in DNA: TGTGCCAGCTGGTCGGCGGGAGGGGGGCAAGGGACCCAGTACTTC. Its translation: CASWSAGGGQGTQYF.

The chain links TRBV30 to TRBJ2-5, with 8 positions matching TRBD2. J gave up 6 bases and V 8 bases, and 5 bases lay outside the gene matches. This CDR3 is 11 amino acids long. Germline-derived CDR1 and CDR2 are GTSNPN and SVGIG (reference sequence). CDR3 nucleotide sequence: TGTGCCCGCTCGGGGGGGCAGACCCAGTACTTC. Protein sequence: CARSGGQTQYF.